The 26 T cell receptor beta chains reported below all come from one sample, sequenced in a study of T cells in localized non-small cell lung cancer. Clones were read by immunoSEQ multiplex PCR, and TCRdb kept only the in-frame ones, dropping some. The data hold some 32,000 clones, with 94% observed a single time. Specimen: peripheral blood, collected before any cancer treatment. Source of these receptors: a woman aged 35 to 70 with stage I lung adenocarcinoma.

This rearrangement joins TRBV4-1 to TRBJ1-3; weak D call: TRBD1 (6 bases). Per germline, CDR1 MGHRA and CDR2 YSYEKL. Deletions cut 3 bases from V and 3 bases from J, with 15 bases between. The CDR3 contains 16 residues. CDR3 DNA: TGCGCCAGCAGCCATGGGGGCAGGGGAAATGGAAACACCATATATTTT. It translates to CASSHGGRGNGNTIYF.

This rearrangement joins TRBV27 to TRBJ2-3; no firm D call. With 4 bases removed from V and 6 bases from J, the gap between germline ends came to 17 bases. This CDR3 region has 15 residues. Germline V gene sequence: CDR1 MNHEY, CDR2 SMNVEV (reference sequence). CDR3 nucleotides: TGTGCCAGCAGTTCCTGGACGGACGCCTCTGATACGCAGTATTTT. This gives the protein CASSSWTDASDTQYF.

The chain employs TRBV19 and TRBJ2-1, with a tentative D call TRBD1 (5 bases). This CDR3 has 13 amino acids. Germline V gives CDR1 LNHDA, CDR2 SQIVND (reference sequence). Trimming removed 4 bases at V and 7 bases at J, with 11 bases between. Written as DNA, the CDR3 is TGTGCCAGTAGTAAGGACATACGGAATGAGCAGTTCTTC. It codes for CASSKDIRNEQFF. Based on the CDR3 plus reference TRBV19 and TRBJ2-1, the full variable domain is DGGITQSPKYLFRKEGQNVTLSCEQNLNHDAMYWYRQDPGQGLRLIYYSQIVNDFQKGDIAEGYSVSREKKESFPLTVTSAQKNPTAFYLCASSKDIRNEQFFGPGTRLTVL.

The rearrangement uses TRBV28 and TRBJ2-7; possible D gene TRBD2, 7 bases. This CDR3 has 16 residues. Germline V CDR1 and CDR2: MDHEN, SYDVKM. Trimming stripped 7 bases from V and 3 bases from J, with 22 bases between. The CDR3 region is CASTHPGGWWSYEQYF. In DNA, the CDR3 is TGTGCCAGCACCCATCCGGGGGGCTGGTGGAGCTACGAGCAGTACTTC.

The rearrangement joins TRBV7-2 to TRBJ2-2, with TRBD2 matching 14 bases. The CDR3 length is 17 residues. The germline V gene has CDR1 SGHTA and CDR2 FQGNSA. The ends lost 5 bases at V and 2 bases at J; junction bases unmatched: 4. CDR3 coding DNA: TGTGCCAGCAGCCCGGGACTAGCGGGAGTTAACACCGGGGAGCTGTTTTTT. It translates to CASSPGLAGVNTGELFF.

This chain's CDR3 is CSVSTLGTAPYEQYF. The CDR3 DNA reads TGCAGCGTCTCAACGTTGGGGACAGCTCCCTACGAGCAGTACTTC. The chain links TRBV29-1 to TRBJ2-7, with 7 bases matching TRBD1. The ends lost 6 bases at V and 2 bases at J; junction bases unmatched: 13. The CDR3 totals 15 residues. The germline gives CDR1 SQVTM, CDR2 ANQGSEA.

V and J are TRBV4-2 and TRBJ2-2; 10 positions agree with TRBD1. The CDR3 is 15 residues long. Unmatched junction bases numbered 4, after V lost 3 bases and J lost 6 bases. Germline V gene sequence: CDR1 LGHNA, CDR2 YNFKEQ. CDR3: CASSQGQGRAGELFF. The DNA of the CDR3 is TGTGCCAGCAGCCAGGGACAGGGGCGGGCCGGGGAGCTGTTTTTT.

The rearrangement links TRBV2 to TRBJ2-7; TRBD1 might be the D (5 bases). Germline V CDR1 and CDR2: SNHLY, FYNNEI. The CDR3 loop spans 13 amino acids. V was trimmed by 5 bases and J by 3 bases, leaving 11 bases between them. The CDR3 sequence: CASSFRGYYEQYF. In DNA form, the CDR3 reads TGTGCCAGCAGTTTTAGGGGCTACTACGAGCAGTACTTC.

This clone was counted once. The V call is TRBV4-1, the J call TRBJ2-3; D gene uncertain. V was shortened by 0 bases and J by 8 bases, with 21 bases between the two germline ends. The length of the CDR3 is 17 residues. Germline CDR1 and CDR2: MGHRA and YSYEKL. CDR3 sequence reads: CASSQDTARSYLGTQYF. CDR3 nucleotide sequence: TGCGCCAGCAGCCAAGATACAGCTCGTTCGTATTTGGGTACGCAGTATTTT.

The CDR3 DNA sequence: TGTGCCACCCTACTAGTCGGTAGCGGGGGCTCCTACAATGAGCAGTTCTTC. This translates into CATLLVGSGGSYNEQFF. J is TRBJ2-1 and V is TRBV2, with 9 bases identical to TRBD2. V dropped 10 bases and J dropped 0; count of bases not matched to a gene: 13. Germline CDR1 reads SNHLY; CDR2 reads FYNNEI. The CDR3 has 17 residues.

J is TRBJ1-6 and V is TRBV2; D may be TRBD1 (5 bases). Germline V gene sequence: CDR1 SNHLY, CDR2 FYNNEI. Trimming removed 1 base from V and 14 bases from J, with 9 bases in between. The length of the CDR3 is 12 residues. The CDR3 nucleotides read TGTGCCAGCAGTGAAGGGGACTCCACCCTCCACTTT. It codes for CASSEGDSTLHF.

V is TRBV18 and J is TRBJ2-2, with TRBD1 identical over 7 bases. Looked up from germline, CDR1 is KGHSH and CDR2 is LQKENI. Germline trimming cut 4 bases from V and 6 bases from J; bases unmatched to any gene: 5. The CDR3 is 14 residues long. CDR3 protein: CASSLDRPPGELFF. The CDR3 bases are TGTGCCAGCTCACTGGACAGGCCCCCCGGGGAGCTGTTTTTT.

The chain combines TRBV9 with TRBJ2-7; 8 bases are a match to TRBD2. This CDR3 spans 15 amino acids. Germline lookup yields CDR1 SGDLS and CDR2 YYNGEE. Trimming removed 2 bases from V and 8 bases from J; junction bases left unmatched: 12. As DNA, the CDR3 is TGTGCCAGCAGCGTTACGGGGGGGCCGGAAGGAAAGCAGTACTTC. Translated, it gives CASSVTGGPEGKQYF.

This clone has just one count. The CDR3 loop reads CASSVDSSTDTQYF. CDR3 nucleotide sequence: TGTGCCAGCAGCGTAGATTCTAGCACAGATACGCAGTATTTT. The genes are TRBV9 and TRBJ2-3; D unresolved. The CDR3 consists of 14 residues. Trimming cost V 0 bases and J 0 bases, with 5 bases left between them. The V gene's germline CDR1 is SGDLS and CDR2 YYNGEE.

This clone was picked up one time. The chain combines TRBV7-7 with TRBJ2-5; D possibly uses TRBD1 or TRBD2 (6 bases each). The CDR3 totals 14 residues. The V gene's germline CDR1 is SSHAT and CDR2 FNYEAQ (reference sequence). The V end was cut by 2 bases, the J end by 8 bases, with 15 bases between. CDR3 nucleotides: TGTGCCAGCAGCTTACCCGGGGGCGCCGCCACCCAGTACTTC. It yields the protein CASSLPGGAATQYF.

The V gene is TRBV19, the J gene TRBJ2-3, with 12 nucleotides matching TRBD2. The CDR3 spans 17 residues. Germline CDR1 reads LNHDA; CDR2 reads SQIVND (reference sequence). The V segment lost 4 bases and the J segment 6 bases; nucleotides outside the gene matches: 11. CDR3 sequence reads: CASSTLTSGRLLDTQYF. Written as DNA, the CDR3 is TGTGCCAGTAGTACTCTGACTAGCGGGAGACTTCTTGATACGCAGTATTTT.

The chain is built from TRBV7-2 and TRBJ2-5; TRBD2 matches 7 bases. The CDR3 has 15 amino acids. CDR1 is SGHTA, CDR2 FQGNSA, per germline. The trim removed 3 bases at V and 5 bases at J, leaving 9 bases unmatched. CDR3 coding DNA: TGTGCCAGCAGCTTTGCGCGGGGGACGGGGGAGACCCAGTACTTC. Protein: CASSFARGTGETQYF.

The chain is built from TRBV18 and TRBJ2-7; D is unclear. The germline V gene encodes CDR1 KGHSH and CDR2 LQKENI. V lost 1 base and J lost 1, with 8 bases in between. CDR3 size: 14 residues. CDR3 sequence reads: CASSPLKDSYEQYF. The CDR3 coding sequence is TGTGCCAGCTCACCACTCAAGGATTCCTACGAGCAGTACTTC.

The chain recombines TRBV4-1 with TRBJ1-2, with 7 bases lining up with TRBD1. J gave up 2 bases and V 4 bases, and 10 bases lay outside the gene matches. CDR3 length: 16 residues. The V gene's germline CDR1 is MGHRA and CDR2 YSYEKL. The CDR3 loop reads CASSRIPGQMNYGYTF. The CDR3 DNA is TGCGCCAGCAGCCGAATTCCGGGACAGATGAACTATGGCTACACCTTC.

V usage is TRBV5-4 and J usage is TRBJ1-4, with D perhaps matching TRBD1 (5 bases). Germline assignment: CDR1 SGHNT and CDR2 YYREEE (reference sequence). V gave up 0 bases and J gave up 7 bases, with 10 bases separating them. The CDR3 sequence is 14 residues long. DNA for the CDR3: TGTGCCAGCAGCTTGGGGGGGGTTGGTGAAAAACTGTTTTTT. It encodes CASSLGGVGEKLFF.

CDR3 in amino acids: CASSSGGPEETQYF. The CDR3, as DNA: TGTGCCAGCAGCTCGGGGGGGCCTGAAGAGACCCAGTACTTC. V is TRBV7-7 and J is TRBJ2-5, with TRBD2 matching over 8 bases. Germline assignment: CDR1 SSHAT and CDR2 FNYEAQ (reference sequence). This CDR3 has 14 amino acids. J gave up 3 bases and V 4 bases, and 4 bases lay outside the gene matches.

This chain uses TRBV11-3 with TRBJ2-1; D gene uncertain. Trimming cost V 4 bases and J 10 bases, with 14 bases left between them. The CDR3 length is 13 residues. The germline gives CDR1 SGHNT, CDR2 YENEEA. The CDR3 DNA reads TGTGCCAGCAGCTCCGACGAAGCTGGGGAGCAGTTCTTC. It is translated as CASSSDEAGEQFF.

This clone was picked up one time. This chain connects TRBV7-2 to TRBJ1-3, with 7 positions matching TRBD1. Unmatched junction bases numbered 5, after V lost 5 bases and J lost 4 bases. Germline CDR1 SGHTA, CDR2 FQGNSA. The CDR3 spans 14 residues. The CDR3 here is CASSPGTAGNTIYF. The DNA of the CDR3 is TGTGCCAGCAGCCCTGGGACAGCCGGAAACACCATATATTTT.

The rearrangement links TRBV6-5 to TRBJ2-7; maybe TRBD1 (6 bases). Trimming cost V 5 bases and J 11 bases, with 13 bases left between them. In germline, CDR1 is MNHEY, CDR2 SVGAGI. The CDR3 is made up of 11 amino acids. The CDR3 sequence: CASSASGAKYF. Here the CDR3 DNA reads TGTGCCAGCAGTGCCTCAGGGGCAAAGTACTTC.

V usage is TRBV27 and J usage is TRBJ1-2; 7 positions agree with TRBD1. The V gene's germline CDR1 is MNHEY and CDR2 SMNVEV (reference sequence). The CDR3 length is 14 residues. Losses at the gene ends were 6 bases for V and 8 bases for J; bases not matched to a gene: 12. The CDR3 DNA follows: TGTGCCAGCAGACAGTCCGGGACAGCTCAAGGCTACACCTTC. Protein product: CASRQSGTAQGYTF.

The chain carries TRBV5-1 and TRBJ1-2, with unresolved D. V shed 5 bases and J shed 0 bases, with 8 bases lying between them. The CDR3 runs to 13 residues. Germline V lookup: CDR1 SGHRS, CDR2 YFSETQ. The CDR3 region is CASSPEPNYGYTF. The DNA of the CDR3 is TGCGCCAGCAGTCCGGAGCCTAACTATGGCTACACCTTC.